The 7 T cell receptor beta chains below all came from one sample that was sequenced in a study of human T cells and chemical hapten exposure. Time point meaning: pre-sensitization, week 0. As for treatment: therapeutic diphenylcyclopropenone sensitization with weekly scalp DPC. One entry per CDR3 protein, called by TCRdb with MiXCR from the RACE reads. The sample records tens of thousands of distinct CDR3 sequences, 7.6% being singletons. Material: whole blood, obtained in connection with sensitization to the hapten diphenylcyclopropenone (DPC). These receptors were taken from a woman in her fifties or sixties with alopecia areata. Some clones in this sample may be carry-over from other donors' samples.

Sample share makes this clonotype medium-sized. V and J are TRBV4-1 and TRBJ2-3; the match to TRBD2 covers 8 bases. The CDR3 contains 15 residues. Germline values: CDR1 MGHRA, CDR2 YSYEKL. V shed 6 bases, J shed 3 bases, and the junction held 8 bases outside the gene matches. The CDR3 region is CASSRSGTPTDTQYF. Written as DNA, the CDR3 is TGCGCCAGCAGTCGTAGCGGGACCCCAACAGATACGCAGTATTTT.

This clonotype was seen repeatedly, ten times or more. The CDR3 nucleotides read TGTGCCAGCAGCTTGGGAAGGGGGATAGCTGAAGCTTTCTTT. It is translated as CASSLGRGIAEAFF. The gene calls are TRBV11-2 and TRBJ1-1, with TRBD1 as a possible D gene (6 bases). V lost 3 bases and J lost 6, with 14 bases in between. Germline loops: CDR1 SGHAT, CDR2 FQNNGV. The CDR3 is 14 amino acids.

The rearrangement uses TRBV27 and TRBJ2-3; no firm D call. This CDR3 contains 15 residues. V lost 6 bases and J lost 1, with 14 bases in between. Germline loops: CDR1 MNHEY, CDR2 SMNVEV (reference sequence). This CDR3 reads CASRLLDPRTDTQYF. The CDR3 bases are TGTGCCAGCAGATTGCTGGACCCGCGCACAGATACGCAGTATTTT.

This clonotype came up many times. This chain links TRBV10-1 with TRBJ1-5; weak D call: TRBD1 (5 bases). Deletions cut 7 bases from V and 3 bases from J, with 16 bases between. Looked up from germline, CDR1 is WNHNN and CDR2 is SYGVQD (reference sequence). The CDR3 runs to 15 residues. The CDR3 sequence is CASITKGGHNQPQHF. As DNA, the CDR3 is TGCGCCAGCATTACTAAGGGCGGACACAATCAGCCCCAGCATTTT.

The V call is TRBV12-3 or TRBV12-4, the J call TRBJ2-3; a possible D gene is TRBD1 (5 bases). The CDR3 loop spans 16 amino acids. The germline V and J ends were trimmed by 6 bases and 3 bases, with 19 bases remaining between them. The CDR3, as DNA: TGTGCCAGCAGGAAACAGGCTACAGGTGGGACAGATACGCAGTATTTT. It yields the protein CASRKQATGGTDTQYF.

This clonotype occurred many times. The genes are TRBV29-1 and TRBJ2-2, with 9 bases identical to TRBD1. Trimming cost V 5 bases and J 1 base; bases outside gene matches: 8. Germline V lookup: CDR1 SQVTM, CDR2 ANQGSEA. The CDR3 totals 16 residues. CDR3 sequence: CSVFAGTGMNTGELFF. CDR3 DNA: TGCAGCGTTTTTGCCGGGACAGGGATGAACACCGGGGAGCTGTTTTTT.

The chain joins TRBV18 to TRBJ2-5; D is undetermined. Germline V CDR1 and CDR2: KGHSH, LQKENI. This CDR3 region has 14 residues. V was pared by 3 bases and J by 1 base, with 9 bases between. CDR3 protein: CASSPSGGQETQYF. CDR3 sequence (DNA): TGTGCCAGCTCACCTTCCGGCGGCCAAGAGACCCAGTACTTC.